Presented here are 20 T cell receptor beta chains from one specimen sequenced in a study of blood T cells in healthy people across ages. For the second PCR, which ran for roughly 7 to 11 cycles, a sample-barcoded 5' primer and a J-beta primer mix were used. Each CDR3 protein gets one entry after TCRdb re-called the 5' RACE reads with MiXCR. The repertoire holds approximately 800,000 distinct CDR3 sequences, with about 34% as singletons. Sequencing input: blood. These receptors originate from a man in his late teens or twenties in good health.

This clonotype was found a few times. This sequence joins TRBV28 and TRBJ1-2; D uncertain. Germline loops: CDR1 MDHEN, CDR2 SYDVKM. Trimming stripped 11 bases from V and 8 bases from J, with 21 bases between. CDR3 length: 13 amino acids. CDR3 region: CAATLTRGRGYTF. In DNA form, the CDR3 reads TGTGCCGCCACTCTCACGAGAGGGAGAGGCTACACCTTC.

Details on this clonotype: The junction departs from germline at one end; a sequencing error may be responsible. V gene TRBV25-1 combines with J gene TRBJ2-2; no firm D call. The CDR3 is 16 amino acids. Germline V gene lookup returns CDR1 MGHDK and CDR2 SYGVNS. As DNA, the CDR3 is TGTGCCGGCAGTGAATATACCCTCGACGTCACCGGGGAGCTGTTTTTT. It translates to CAGSEYTLDVTGELFF.

With respect to this clonotype: One end of the junction fails to match germline, which may point to a read error. V is TRBV12-3 or TRBV12-4 and J is TRBJ2-3, with 8 nucleotides matching TRBD2. The CDR3 runs to 16 residues. In nucleotides, the CDR3 is TGTGCCAGCAGTTTACCTTCCGGGGGGGACACAGATACGCGGTATTTT. Its protein is CASSLPSGGDTDTRYF.

The chain recombines TRBV14 with TRBJ1-1; D not resolved. Per germline, CDR1 SGHDN and CDR2 FVKESK. Trimming cost V 0 bases and J 10 bases, with 12 bases left between them. The CDR3 is 13 amino acids. The CDR3 spells CASSQDSSNGAFF. As DNA, the CDR3 is TGTGCCAGCAGCCAAGACAGCTCAAATGGAGCTTTCTTT.

The V gene is TRBV12-3 or TRBV12-4, the J gene TRBJ1-3; 8 positions agree with TRBD1. V was clipped by 10 bases and J by 7 bases; unmatched bases: 12. This CDR3 contains 14 residues. The CDR3 DNA reads TGTGCCACCTCCCGCCGACAGGGGCTCAACACCATATATTTT. It encodes CATSRRQGLNTIYF.

The chain recombines TRBV4-2 with TRBJ2-3; D might be TRBD1 (6 bases). The V end was cut by 4 bases, the J end by 6 bases, with 23 bases between. This CDR3 contains 17 residues. Germline V lookup: CDR1 LGHNA, CDR2 YNFKEQ. The CDR3 loop is CASSLIFRDQQGDTQYF. CDR3 nucleotides: TGTGCCAGCAGCCTCATCTTCCGGGACCAGCAGGGGGATACGCAGTATTTT.

This clonotype was found once. The chain combines TRBV6-5 with TRBJ1-6, with D uncertain. This CDR3 comprises 16 residues. Germline V CDR1 and CDR2: MNHEY, SVGAGI. V lost 0 bases to trimming and J lost 5 bases, with 11 bases between them. CDR3 coding DNA: TGTGCCAGCAGTTACTCCGCAGACGGAAATAATTCACCCCTCCACTTT. Its protein product is CASSYSADGNNSPLHF.

This chain connects TRBV20-1 to TRBJ1-5; 9 bases match TRBD1. The CDR3 is 15 amino acids. CDR1 DFQATT and CDR2 SNEGSKA come from the germline V gene (reference sequence). With 6 bases clipped from V and 3 bases from J, the junction kept 9 bases outside the gene matches. CDR3 sequence: CSAPTGQGYNQPQHF. As DNA, the CDR3 is TGCAGTGCCCCAACGGGACAGGGATACAATCAGCCCCAGCATTTT.

This clonotype was counted between two and nine times. V is TRBV20-1 and J is TRBJ1-6; D possibly corresponds to TRBD1 (5 bases). V shed 2 bases and J shed 10 bases, with 12 bases lying between them. The CDR3 loop spans 13 amino acids. Germline loops: CDR1 DFQATT, CDR2 SNEGSKA (reference sequence). The CDR3 region has the DNA TGCAGTGCTAGAAAGGGAAGGGACTCACCCCTCCACTTT. Translation gives CSARKGRDSPLHF.

This clonotype was counted a few times. V gene TRBV4-3 combines with J gene TRBJ1-2; D call uncertain. The CDR3 runs 15 residues. The V gene's germline CDR1 is LGHNA and CDR2 YSLEER. Trimming took 0 bases from V and 2 from J, leaving 10 bases between them. The CDR3 sequence is CASSQDIGSNYGYTF. The DNA of the CDR3 is TGCGCCAGCAGCCAAGATATTGGTTCCAACTATGGCTACACCTTC.

In the case of this clonotype: At one end, the junction sequence differs from germline, possibly due to a read error. The CDR3 loop is CASTLGDEETQYF. The CDR3 DNA sequence: TGTGCCAGCACCTTGGGAGACGAAGAGACCCAGTACTTC. The rearrangement joins TRBV5-4 to TRBJ2-5, with D tentatively TRBD2 (5 bases). Germline V gene data show CDR1 as SGHNT and CDR2 as YYREEE (reference sequence). There are 13 residues in the CDR3. The variable domain in full, completed from reference TRBV5-4 and TRBJ2-5, reads ETGVTQSPTHLIKTRGQQVTLRCSSQSGHNTVSWYQQALGQGPQFIFQYYREEENGRGNFPPRFSGLQFPNYSSELNVNALELDDSALYLCASTLGDEETQYFGPGTRLLVL.

The rearrangement uses TRBV3-1 and TRBJ1-1; tentative D call: TRBD1 (6 bases). The V gene lost 3 bases and the J gene lost 1 base, with 9 bases spanning the gap. The germline V gene encodes CDR1 LGHDT and CDR2 YNNKEL (reference sequence). The CDR3 is 14 amino acids. The CDR3 sequence: CASSHDRRNTEAFF. CDR3 coding DNA: TGTGCCAGCAGCCACGACAGGAGGAACACTGAAGCTTTCTTT.

V usage is TRBV10-3 and J usage is TRBJ1-1, with 7 positions matching TRBD1. Germline CDR1 and CDR2: ENHRY and SYGVKD. V dropped 3 bases and J dropped 3; count of bases not matched to a gene: 10. The CDR3 is 16 amino acids. The CDR3 loop reads CAISDSVDRVYTEAFF. The CDR3 DNA sequence: TGTGCCATCAGTGATTCGGTCGACAGGGTTTACACTGAAGCTTTCTTT.

A word on this clonotype: Likely a read error: the CDR3 ends without its conserved phenylalanine or tryptophan. This chain connects TRBV4-3 to TRBJ1-2; no reliable D call. There are 15 residues in the CDR3. Germline lookup yields CDR1 LGHNA and CDR2 YSLEER. The V end was cut by 0 bases, the J end by 4 bases, with 12 bases between. The CDR3 here is CASSQDAGNIYGYTL. The DNA of the CDR3 is TGCGCCAGCAGCCAAGATGCCGGGAACATCTATGGCTACACCTTA.

The table lists this clonotype with many counts. This chain joins TRBV12-3 or TRBV12-4 and TRBJ2-1, with D uncertain. V lost 8 bases and J lost 5, with 10 bases in between. This CDR3 contains 12 residues. The CDR3: CASSYFHNEQFF. For the CDR3, the DNA is TGTGCCAGCTCGTACTTTCACAATGAGCAGTTCTTC.

This clonotype was seen at least ten times. This rearrangement joins TRBV27 to TRBJ2-3; D is perhaps TRBD1 (5 bases). CDR1 MNHEY and CDR2 SMNVEV come from the germline V gene (reference sequence). CDR3 length: 14 amino acids. The V end was cut by 10 bases, the J end by 4 bases, with 18 bases between. The CDR3 is CATSPRQRSDTQYF. Here the CDR3 DNA reads TGTGCCACCTCCCCCCGACAGCGTTCAGATACGCAGTATTTT.

The chain is built from TRBV20-1 and TRBJ2-4; 10 nucleotides line up with TRBD2. The germline gives CDR1 DFQATT, CDR2 SNEGSKA (reference sequence). The CDR3 covers 15 residues. J gave up 9 bases and V 3 bases, and 11 bases lay outside the gene matches. The CDR3: CSASLRTSGRSIQYF. In nucleotides, the CDR3 is TGCAGTGCTAGCCTGAGGACTAGCGGTCGGTCCATTCAGTACTTC.

The J gene is TRBJ1-1, the V gene TRBV20-1; 9 nucleotides agree with TRBD1. The CDR3 runs to 15 residues. The J segment lost 5 bases and the V segment lost 0 bases, leaving 7 bases of the junction unmatched. Germline V gene data show CDR1 as DFQATT and CDR2 as SNEGSKA (reference sequence). The CDR3 coding sequence is TGCAGTGCTAGAGAGCCCGGACAGGGGACGACTGAAGCTTTCTTT. Residues: CSAREPGQGTTEAFF.

CDR3 protein: CASSQGAEGNQPQHF. Here the CDR3 DNA reads TGTGCCAGCAGCCAAGGGGCGGAAGGGAATCAGCCCCAGCATTTT. The chain employs TRBV3-1 and TRBJ1-5; the D is unclear. CDR3 length: 15 residues. Trimming shortened V by 1 base and J by 4 bases, and 11 bases separated the two germline ends. CDR1 LGHDT and CDR2 YNNKEL come from the germline V gene (reference sequence).

The sample holds many counts of this clonotype. This chain joins TRBV4-2 and TRBJ1-1; D is undetermined. Germline CDR1 reads LGHNA; CDR2 reads YNFKEQ. The length of the CDR3 is 14 residues. Trimming stripped 0 bases from V and 3 bases from J, with 8 bases between. The CDR3 bases are TGTGCCAGCAGCCAAGATCAGTGGGACACTGAAGCTTTCTTT. It is translated as CASSQDQWDTEAFF.